This TCR beta chain was sequenced for a study of blood T cell repertoires in COVID-19. The CDR3 covers 17 residues. The ends lost 1 base at V and 1 base at J; junction bases unmatched: 4. CDR1 LGHDT and CDR2 YNNKEL come from the germline V gene (reference sequence). The method was immunoSEQ multiplex PCR; TCRdb's version includes in-frame clones alone and lacks a portion of them. Among around 150,000 clones listed, more than 80% were seen once. The chain links TRBV3-1 (or the pseudogene TRBV3-2) to TRBJ2-3, with 11 positions matching TRBD2. The receptor's source is a man in his 70s with acute or convalescent COVID-19. Material: peripheral blood. As DNA, the CDR3 is TGTGCCAGCAGCCAAGGGCCACTAGCGGGAGGCACAGATACGCAGTATTTT. This encodes CASSQGPLAGGTDTQYF.